This entry lists 30 T cell receptor beta chains sequenced from one sample in a study of blood T cell repertoires in COVID-19. Only in-frame clones appear in the TCRdb table, and some are missing; sequencing was by immunoSEQ multiplex PCR. The sample has approximately 290,000 clones; 80% to 95% are singletons. Sequenced sample: peripheral blood. The receptors were sampled from a woman in her thirties with COVID-19, enrolled during active disease.

The chain has TRBV18 and TRBJ2-5, with TRBD2 matching 10 bases. Germline CDR1 reads KGHSH; CDR2 reads LQKENI. V lost 3 bases, J lost 5 bases, and 6 bases stayed unmatched. The CDR3 extends over 15 amino acids. CDR3 sequence (DNA): TGTGCCAGCTCACCCCTAGCGGGAGCCCGGGAGACCCAGTACTTC. It codes for CASSPLAGARETQYF.

This clone was seen only a few times. The chain employs TRBV28 and TRBJ1-6, with D possibly TRBD1 on 5 matching bases. The V and J ends lost 4 bases and 7 bases respectively, with 17 bases between them. The CDR3 length is 16 residues. Germline lookup yields CDR1 MDHEN and CDR2 SYDVKM. CDR3 nucleotide sequence: TGTGCCAGCAGTTCCCAGAGGGGCGCGGGGAATTCACCCCTCCACTTT. Its translation is CASSSQRGAGNSPLHF.

This chain uses TRBV7-2 with TRBJ2-7; D remains ambiguous. The length of the CDR3 is 11 residues. Germline CDR1 is SGHTA and CDR2 is FQGNSA. V lost 5 bases to trimming and J lost 4 bases, with 6 bases between them. The CDR3 DNA reads as TGTGCCAGCAGCCCTCTATACGAGCAGTACTTC. Protein: CASSPLYEQYF.

The chain links TRBV6-1 to TRBJ2-5; 11 bases line up with TRBD2. With 1 base clipped from V and 4 bases from J, the junction kept 5 bases outside the gene matches. CDR3 length equals 16 residues. Germline V gene sequence: CDR1 MNHNS, CDR2 SASEGT. As DNA, the CDR3 is TGTGCCAGCAGTGAAGTGCGTCTAGCGGGAGGAGAGACCCAGTACTTC. This sequence encodes CASSEVRLAGGETQYF.

This chain joins TRBV28 and TRBJ1-1, with 10 nucleotides matching TRBD1. CDR3 length equals 16 residues. J lost 5 bases, V lost 0 bases, and 6 bases had no gene match. The germline V gene has CDR1 MDHEN and CDR2 SYDVKM. CDR3 bases: TGTGCCAGCAGTTTATGGGACAGGGGGAAGGGAACTGAAGCTTTCTTT. Amino acid sequence: CASSLWDRGKGTEAFF.

The chain joins TRBV3-1 (or the pseudogene TRBV3-2) to TRBJ2-1, with 7 positions matching TRBD1. V was pared by 4 bases and J by 8 bases, with 11 bases of the junction left unmatched. This CDR3 region has 15 residues. Germline V gives CDR1 LGHDT, CDR2 YNNKEL (reference sequence). CDR3 protein: CASSLPGTAIDEQFF. As DNA, the CDR3 is TGTGCCAGCAGCCTACCCGGGACAGCTATCGATGAGCAGTTCTTC.

This clone was seen just once. The J gene is TRBJ1-2, the V gene TRBV5-1, with D perhaps matching TRBD1 (5 bases). The CDR3 is made up of 13 amino acids. V dropped 6 bases and J dropped 4 bases, with 13 bases sitting between them. CDR1 and CDR2 from the germline V gene are SGHRS and YFSETQ. Here the CDR3 reads CASTLSGGYGYTF. CDR3 sequence (DNA): TGCGCCAGCACCCTATCCGGGGGCTATGGCTACACCTTC.

In DNA, the CDR3 is TGTGCCAGCATCCTCAGACTTGATAATTCACCCCTCCACTTT. The encoded protein is CASILRLDNSPLHF. This sequence joins TRBV28 and TRBJ1-6; D gene unclear. Germline assignment: CDR1 MDHEN and CDR2 SYDVKM. V was trimmed by 7 bases and J by 5 bases, leaving 12 bases between them. The CDR3 is 14 amino acids.

The V call is TRBV19, the J call TRBJ1-2; D remains unclear. Trimming stripped 6 bases from V and 1 base from J, with 9 bases between. This CDR3 is 13 amino acids long. Germline CDR1 and CDR2: LNHDA and SQIVND (reference sequence). The CDR3 region has the DNA TGTGCCAGTAGGGGCAGTCTTAACTATGGCTACACCTTC. This sequence encodes CASRGSLNYGYTF.

A few counts support this clone. The J gene is TRBJ2-5, the V gene TRBV27; D is unclear. This CDR3 is built from 14 residues. Looked up from germline, CDR1 is MNHEY and CDR2 is SMNVEV (reference sequence). The CDR3 DNA reads as TGTGCAAAGCCCCCTCGCTGCTACCAAGAGACCCAGTACTTC. Its translation is CAKPPRCYQETQYF.

The table lists this clone with a few counts. The rearrangement uses TRBV4-2 and TRBJ2-1; 8 bases agree with TRBD2. Per germline, CDR1 LGHNA and CDR2 YNFKEQ. The V segment lost 4 bases and the J segment 0 bases; nucleotides outside the gene matches: 11. The length of the CDR3 is 18 residues. The CDR3 DNA is TGTGCCAGCAGCCCGTTTTTAGCGGGAACGAGCTCCTACAATGAGCAGTTCTTC. Its translation is CASSPFLAGTSSYNEQFF.

V gene TRBV4-1 combines with J gene TRBJ1-1; 8 bases align to TRBD1. Per the germline V gene, CDR1 is MGHRA and CDR2 is YSYEKL. The CDR3 is 17 residues long. J was trimmed by 1 base and V by 7 bases; bases with no gene match: 14. CDR3 amino acids: CASTYMTGEVGNTEAFF. The CDR3 bases are TGCGCCAGCACCTACATGACAGGGGAAGTAGGGAACACTGAAGCTTTCTTT.

This CDR3 reads CASSLTGAANTGELFF. The CDR3, as DNA: TGTGCCAGCAGCTTGACAGGGGCCGCGAACACCGGGGAGCTGTTTTTT. The chain combines TRBV5-4 with TRBJ2-2; TRBD1 agrees at 7 bases. J gave up 0 bases and V 1 base, and 3 bases lay outside the gene matches. The CDR3 has 16 amino acids. CDR1 is SGHNT, CDR2 YYREEE, per germline (reference sequence). Based on the CDR3 plus reference TRBV5-4 and TRBJ2-2, the full variable domain is ETGVTQSPTHLIKTRGQQVTLRCSSQSGHNTVSWYQQALGQGPQFIFQYYREEENGRGNFPPRFSGLQFPNYSSELNVNALELDDSALYLCASSLTGAANTGELFFGEGSRLTVL.

The CDR3 is CASSKAVTRGSNQPQHF. Here the CDR3 DNA reads TGTGCCAGCAGCAAAGCTGTCACCAGGGGGAGCAATCAGCCCCAGCATTTT. The chain is built from TRBV21-1 and TRBJ1-5; TRBD1 is taken as the D call from the table, unchecked against the DNA. TRBV21-1 is tagged as a pseudogene. CDR3 size: 17 residues.

The V gene is TRBV27, the J gene TRBJ2-1; 9 bases are a match to TRBD2. J was trimmed by 5 bases and V by 0 bases; bases with no gene match: 5. Germline lookup yields CDR1 MNHEY and CDR2 SMNVEV (reference sequence). This CDR3 comprises 16 residues. The CDR3: CASSLSAGGYNNEQFF. In DNA, the CDR3 is TGTGCCAGCAGTTTATCGGCGGGAGGGTATAACAATGAGCAGTTCTTC.

For the CDR3, the DNA is TGTGCCAGCAGTTCCAGCTTTAGCGGGAGGATGACAGAGACCCAGTACTTC. Amino acids: CASSSSFSGRMTETQYF. This sequence joins TRBV27 and TRBJ2-5, with 10 bases that match TRBD2. The CDR3 covers 17 residues. Germline CDR1 MNHEY, CDR2 SMNVEV (reference sequence). Losses at the gene ends were 4 bases for V and 4 bases for J; bases not matched to a gene: 12.

This clone is a singleton in its sample. The chain recombines TRBV4-1 with TRBJ1-1, with D possibly matching TRBD1 (6 bases). CDR1 MGHRA and CDR2 YSYEKL come from the germline V gene. The CDR3 is 16 amino acids. V was clipped by 0 bases and J by 0 bases, with 11 bases between them. The CDR3 DNA sequence: TGCGCCAGCAGCCAAGAGAGGCCAGGGGTGAACACTGAAGCTTTCTTT. Amino acid sequence: CASSQERPGVNTEAFF.

The rearrangement links TRBV28 to TRBJ1-5; no clear D. CDR1 is MDHEN, CDR2 SYDVKM, per germline. Trimming removed 2 bases from V and 4 bases from J, with 12 bases in between. CDR3 length equals 15 residues. CDR3 sequence: CASSLLIRGNQPQHF. The CDR3 DNA follows: TGTGCCAGCAGTTTACTTATCCGGGGAAATCAGCCCCAGCATTTT. Based on the CDR3 plus reference TRBV28 and TRBJ1-5, the full variable domain is DVKVTQSSRYLVKRTGEKVFLECVQDMDHENMFWYRQDPGLGLRLIYFSYDVKMKEKGDIPEGYSVSREKKERFSLILESASTNQTSMYLCASSLLIRGNQPQHFGDGTRLSIL.

The gene calls are TRBV2 and TRBJ1-2; a weak D match, TRBD1 (6 bases). The CDR3 runs to 12 residues. The germline CDR1 and CDR2 sequences are SNHLY and FYNNEI. V lost 9 bases, J lost 5 bases, and 13 bases lay in between. In DNA, the CDR3 is TGTGCCAGAGGACAGCCTGCTTATGGCTACACCTTC. Protein product: CARGQPAYGYTF.

Only one count was recorded for this clone. The chain links TRBV7-9 to TRBJ2-1; D ambiguous. CDR1 SEHNR and CDR2 FQNEAQ come from the germline V gene (reference sequence). The CDR3 has 14 amino acids. The V gene lost 3 bases and the J gene lost 0 bases, with 6 bases spanning the gap. CDR3 in amino acids: CASSFGGSYNEQFF. DNA of the CDR3: TGTGCCAGCAGCTTCGGCGGCTCCTACAATGAGCAGTTCTTC.

The chain employs TRBV5-1 and TRBJ2-2, with D possibly TRBD1 on 6 matching bases. The CDR3 loop spans 16 amino acids. Germline CDR1 SGHRS, CDR2 YFSETQ. The V and J ends lost 0 bases and 5 bases respectively, with 14 bases between them. The CDR3 nucleotides read TGCGCCAGCAGCTTGGCGGAACAGGGCCCTACCGGGGAGCTGTTTTTT. This gives the protein CASSLAEQGPTGELFF. The full variable domain, rest sourced from reference TRBV5-1 and TRBJ2-2, is KAGVTQTPRYLIKTRGQQVTLSCSPISGHRSVSWYQQTPGQGLQFLFEYFSETQRNKGNFPGRFSGRQFSNSRSEMNVSTLELGDSALYLCASSLAEQGPTGELFFGEGSRLTVL.

V and J are TRBV6-2 or TRBV6-3 and TRBJ1-5; 8 nucleotides align to TRBD1. This CDR3 is 15 amino acids long. Germline assignment: CDR1 MNHEY and CDR2 SVGEGT. J was trimmed by 9 bases and V by 0 bases; bases with no gene match: 7. CDR3 nucleotide sequence: TGTGCCAGCAGTTACTCCGGACAGGGAGAGTTGCCCCAGCATTTT. Amino acid sequence: CASSYSGQGELPQHF.

This chain connects TRBV5-6 to TRBJ2-1, with 12 bases that match TRBD2. The V gene end was trimmed by 4 bases and the J gene end by 8 bases; junction bases not matched to a gene: 13. There are 17 residues in the CDR3. CDR1 SGHDT and CDR2 YYEEEE come from the germline V gene. As DNA, the CDR3 is TGTGCCAGCAGCAGGGGACTAGCGGGCCAAGGAGGGTATGAGCAGTTCTTC. It is translated as CASSRGLAGQGGYEQFF.

The rearrangement links TRBV18 to TRBJ2-1, with 7 positions matching TRBD2. CDR3 size: 18 residues. Germline assignment: CDR1 KGHSH and CDR2 LQKENI. With 2 bases clipped from V and 0 bases from J, the junction kept 10 bases outside the gene matches. The DNA of the CDR3 is TGTGCCAGCTCACCAGAGGTGCTAGCGGCAACCTCCTACAATGAGCAGTTCTTC. Its translation: CASSPEVLAATSYNEQFF.

The chain recombines TRBV5-4 with TRBJ1-2; 7 nucleotides match TRBD1. Germline CDR1 SGHNT, CDR2 YYREEE (reference sequence). The CDR3 has 14 amino acids. The J segment lost 7 bases and the V segment lost 2 bases, leaving 8 bases of the junction unmatched. CDR3 sequence (DNA): TGTGCCAGCAGCTTCAAAGGGGGCAGGGGTGGCTACACCTTC. Encoded protein: CASSFKGGRGGYTF.

The chain has TRBV7-9 and TRBJ1-6; D gene uncertain. CDR3 size: 14 residues. Germline V lookup: CDR1 SEHNR, CDR2 FQNEAQ (reference sequence). V was shortened by 3 bases and J by 4 bases, with 7 bases between the two germline ends. This CDR3 is CASSLPGYNSPLHF. DNA for the CDR3: TGTGCCAGCAGCTTGCCGGGATATAATTCACCCCTCCACTTT.

This clone was found once. V usage is TRBV9 and J usage is TRBJ2-7; D may be TRBD2 (6 bases). CDR3 size: 15 residues. Trimming took off 0 bases at V and 2 bases at J, with 12 bases between the two ends. The germline V gene has CDR1 SGDLS and CDR2 YYNGEE. The CDR3 coding sequence is TGTGCCAGCAGCGTAGAGGCGGGGCTAGCCTACGAGCAGTACTTC. Its protein product is CASSVEAGLAYEQYF.

The gene calls are TRBV10-1 and TRBJ2-3, with D uncertain. CDR1 is WNHNN, CDR2 SYGVQD, per germline (reference sequence). The ends were cut back, 2 bases at V and 2 bases at J, with 11 bases in the middle. The CDR3 extends over 15 amino acids. CDR3 region: CASSEKALPTDTQYF. In DNA form, the CDR3 reads TGCGCCAGCAGTGAGAAAGCCTTACCCACAGATACGCAGTATTTT.

This clone came up a few times. The chain uses TRBV5-1 and TRBJ1-3; TRBD1 matches at 11 bases. The CDR3 covers 16 residues. CDR1 is SGHRS, CDR2 YFSETQ, per germline. V dropped 2 bases and J dropped 3; count of bases not matched to a gene: 4. CDR3 protein: CASSFGQGASGNTIYF. The CDR3 nucleotides are TGCGCCAGCAGCTTCGGACAGGGGGCTAGTGGAAACACCATATATTTT.

In nucleotides, the CDR3 is TGCAGTGCTAGTGGGGCTAGCGGGTCCTACAATGAGCAGTTCTTC. It is translated as CSASGASGSYNEQFF. The V gene is TRBV20-1, the J gene TRBJ2-1; 8 bases are shared with TRBD2. The germline V gene has CDR1 DFQATT and CDR2 SNEGSKA (reference sequence). There are 15 residues in the CDR3. V shed 3 bases and J 1 base; nucleotides not matched to a gene: 5.